This T cell receptor beta chain was obtained from a study of blood T cell repertoires in COVID-19. Overall study context: Acute and convalescent COVID-19 specimens originated in the United States, Italy and Spain. The cDNA or gDNA used as material had been derived from T cells, B-cell-depleted T cells, or PBMCs.

The germline V gene encodes CDR1 SEHNR and CDR2 FQNEAQ (reference sequence). The CDR3 loop spans 15 amino acids. J gave up 3 bases and V 1 base, and 0 bases lay outside the gene matches. In the original workflow: Reference gene primer amplification gave estimated nucleated cell counts. Here immunoSEQ multiplex PCR was the method, and the copy in TCRdb shows in-frame clones only, minus some. V, J and clone size are those of that table, while D and trimming were read from the DNA. The data show about 47,000 clones, about four fifths seen once. This rearrangement joins TRBV7-9 to TRBJ2-3, with 11 bases that match TRBD2. Input material: peripheral blood. The origin of this receptor is a man aged 45-65 years with acute or convalescent COVID-19. CDR3 in amino acids: CASSLGLAGTDTQYF. In nucleotides, the CDR3 is TGTGCCAGCAGCTTAGGACTAGCGGGAACAGATACGCAGTATTTT.